Below, 32 T cell receptor beta chains from the same sample are listed, as sequenced in a study of blood T cell repertoires in COVID-19. The data were produced by immunoSEQ multiplex PCR, yet TCRdb's version contains in-frame clones alone and is incomplete. This table has 180,000 or so clones, approximately 85% appearing once. The sequenced sample consisted of peripheral blood. The receptors here all came from a woman of 80 years or more with acute or convalescent COVID-19.

The rearrangement links TRBV18 to TRBJ2-1, with a weak D call TRBD2 (6 bases). Germline V lookup: CDR1 KGHSH, CDR2 LQKENI. This CDR3 is 15 amino acids long. With 9 bases removed from V and 9 bases from J, the gap between germline ends came to 24 bases. The CDR3 spells CASSKEGWGVREQFF. The CDR3 coding sequence is TGTGCCAGTTCAAAGGAGGGCTGGGGGGTACGTGAGCAGTTCTTC.

This clone appeared a few times. The chain recombines TRBV5-4 with TRBJ1-1; D is uncertain. V was shortened by 1 base and J by 3 bases, with 10 bases between the two germline ends. The germline gives CDR1 SGHNT, CDR2 YYREEE (reference sequence). The CDR3 is made up of 14 amino acids. The CDR3 loop reads CASSLSGRDTEAFF. The CDR3 region has the DNA TGTGCCAGCAGCTTGAGCGGGCGGGACACTGAAGCTTTCTTT.

In regard to this clone: Other DNA sequences in the sample encode the same CDR3. The chain is built from TRBV12-3 or TRBV12-4 and TRBJ1-1; tentatively, D is TRBD1 (5 bases). The CDR3 has 13 residues. The V end lost 2 bases, the J end lost 1 base, and 5 bases lay between the germline ends. CDR3 protein: CASSLQGNTEAFF. The CDR3, as DNA: TGTGCCAGCAGTTTACAGGGGAACACTGAAGCTTTCTTT.

This clone was observed once. The J gene is TRBJ1-1, the V gene TRBV5-1, with 8 bases aligning to TRBD1. V shed 5 bases, J shed 4 bases, and the junction held 7 bases outside the gene matches. Germline V gives CDR1 SGHRS, CDR2 YFSETQ. The CDR3 consists of 14 residues. The chain's CDR3 is CASSPGGGATEAFF. CDR3 nucleotide sequence: TGCGCCAGCAGTCCAGGGGGCGGGGCCACTGAAGCTTTCTTT. The entire variable domain, with the rest obtained from reference TRBV5-1 and TRBJ1-1, is as follows: KAGVTQTPRYLIKTRGQQVTLSCSPISGHRSVSWYQQTPGQGLQFLFEYFSETQRNKGNFPGRFSGRQFSNSRSEMNVSTLELGDSALYLCASSPGGGATEAFFGQGTRLTVV.

Only a few counts were recorded for this clone. V usage is TRBV6-6 and J usage is TRBJ1-2; D is unresolved. Germline CDR1 MNHNY, CDR2 SVGAGI (reference sequence). The CDR3 runs to 11 residues. V lost 5 bases and J 4 bases, leaving 5 bases between the germline ends. In nucleotides, the CDR3 is TGTGCCAGCAGTCCACTCTATGGCTACACCTTC. The encoded protein is CASSPLYGYTF.

In this sample, this clone turned up a few times. The genes are TRBV6-5 and TRBJ2-1, with TRBD2 matching over 12 bases. The CDR3 is 14 residues long. V lost 2 bases and J lost 15; bases outside the gene matches: 8. Germline CDR1 reads MNHEY; CDR2 reads SVGAGI. CDR3 loop: CASSYGTSGRPRFF. CDR3 coding DNA: TGTGCCAGCAGTTACGGGACTAGCGGGCGCCCGCGGTTCTTC.

This rearrangement joins TRBV6-5 to TRBJ1-1; D not certain. V dropped 2 bases and J dropped 5 bases, with 12 bases sitting between them. The germline V gene has CDR1 MNHEY and CDR2 SVGAGI. The CDR3 is 14 amino acids. CDR3 nucleotides: TGTGCCAGCAGTTACGGTACGTTCGGTACTGAAGCTTTCTTT. Translation: CASSYGTFGTEAFF.

The V and J genes are TRBV3-1 (or the pseudogene TRBV3-2) and TRBJ1-5, with D maybe TRBD1 (5 bases). Trimming took off 5 bases at V and 6 bases at J, with 11 bases between the two ends. This CDR3 has 13 amino acids. In germline, CDR1 is LGHDT, CDR2 YNNKEL (reference sequence). The CDR3 sequence: CASSAGHIQPQHF. The CDR3 DNA reads as TGTGCCAGCAGCGCTGGACACATTCAGCCCCAGCATTTT.

The chain combines TRBV6-1 with TRBJ1-5, with D hard to call. CDR1 MNHNS and CDR2 SASEGT come from the germline V gene. V lost 3 bases, J lost 8 bases, and 14 bases lay in between. The CDR3 contains 14 residues. CDR3 sequence (DNA): TGTGCCAGCAGTGAGGGCGGGTGGGTGAAGCCCCAGCATTTT. This sequence encodes CASSEGGWVKPQHF.

The chain joins TRBV14 to TRBJ1-4; D unresolved. This CDR3 has 14 amino acids. Germline values: CDR1 SGHDN, CDR2 FVKESK. V was pared by 1 base and J by 8 bases, with 11 bases between. CDR3: CASSQALGGEKLFF. The CDR3 nucleotides are TGTGCCAGCAGCCAAGCGCTCGGAGGGGAAAAACTGTTTTTT.

This chain uses TRBV9 with TRBJ1-2; D perhaps matches TRBD1 (6 bases). Between the trimmed V and J ends, which lost 0 bases and 5 bases, there was a span of 23 bases. Germline CDR1 SGDLS, CDR2 YYNGEE. This CDR3 contains 18 residues. The CDR3 protein is CASSVGPGMTGHWYGYTF. In DNA form, the CDR3 reads TGTGCCAGCAGCGTAGGTCCAGGGATGACAGGCCACTGGTATGGCTACACCTTC.

This chain links TRBV7-2 with TRBJ2-5, with 11 positions matching TRBD1. The CDR3 is 16 residues long. J lost 5 bases, V lost 4 bases, and 9 bases had no gene match. Looked up from germline, CDR1 is SGHTA and CDR2 is FQGNSA. DNA of the CDR3: TGTGCCAGCAGCTGGGTAGGACAGGGGGCTAAGGAGACCCAGTACTTC. It yields the protein CASSWVGQGAKETQYF.

This clone showed up just a few times. The V gene is TRBV3-1 (or the pseudogene TRBV3-2), the J gene TRBJ1-1; 9 bases fit TRBD1. This CDR3 spans 15 amino acids. After removal of 4 bases from V and 6 bases from J, the junction contained 9 bases not matched to a gene. CDR1 and CDR2 (germline): LGHDT, YNNKEL (reference sequence). As DNA, the CDR3 is TGTGCCAGCAGCCTTATACCGGGACAGGGTGCTGAAGCTTTCTTT. This encodes CASSLIPGQGAEAFF.

The chain links TRBV5-6 to TRBJ2-1; 7 positions agree with TRBD2. The CDR3 is 14 amino acids. V dropped 2 bases and J dropped 5; count of bases not matched to a gene: 4. Germline V gene sequence: CDR1 SGHDT, CDR2 YYEEEE. The CDR3 protein is CASSLGGGDNEQFF. CDR3 nucleotide sequence: TGTGCCAGCAGCTTAGGTGGGGGGGACAATGAGCAGTTCTTC.

The chain's CDR3 is CASSVRGSYGYTF. The CDR3 nucleotides are TGTGCCAGTAGTGTCCGAGGAAGCTATGGCTACACCTTC. The chain employs TRBV19 and TRBJ1-2; no definite D call. The CDR3 covers 13 residues. V shed 5 bases and J shed 4 bases, with 11 bases lying between them. Germline loops: CDR1 LNHDA, CDR2 SQIVND (reference sequence).

This clone has only a few counts. The chain has TRBV3-1 (or the pseudogene TRBV3-2) and TRBJ2-3; 13 bases match TRBD2. The J segment lost 8 bases and the V segment lost 3 bases, leaving 11 bases of the junction unmatched. From germline, CDR1 is LGHDT and CDR2 YNNKEL (reference sequence). The CDR3 extends over 17 amino acids. CDR3 protein: CASSQEGLAGSVVTQYF. The CDR3 DNA reads as TGTGCCAGCAGCCAGGAGGGACTAGCGGGATCCGTAGTTACGCAGTATTTT.

This clone was seen only once. The V and J genes are TRBV18 and TRBJ2-7; 15 positions match TRBD2. Germline V gene data show CDR1 as KGHSH and CDR2 as LQKENI. This CDR3 region has 17 residues. V lost 2 bases to trimming and J lost 0 bases; unmatched junction nucleotides: 2. The CDR3 DNA is TGTGCCAGCTCACCAGGACTAGCGGGAGGGCCCTCCTACGAGCAGTACTTC. This sequence encodes CASSPGLAGGPSYEQYF.

V is TRBV5-1 and J is TRBJ2-2; D perhaps matches TRBD1 (6 bases). Between the trimmed V and J ends, which lost 0 bases and 3 bases, there was a span of 12 bases. This CDR3 spans 16 amino acids. In germline, CDR1 is SGHRS, CDR2 YFSETQ. CDR3 amino acids: CASSLGGRTDTGELFF. The CDR3 nucleotides are TGCGCCAGCAGCTTGGGGGGGCGGACAGACACCGGGGAGCTGTTTTTT. The whole variable domain, filled in from reference TRBV5-1 and TRBJ2-2, reads KAGVTQTPRYLIKTRGQQVTLSCSPISGHRSVSWYQQTPGQGLQFLFEYFSETQRNKGNFPGRFSGRQFSNSRSEMNVSTLELGDSALYLCASSLGGRTDTGELFFGEGSRLTVL.

The gene calls are TRBV5-6 and TRBJ1-2; possibly TRBD1 for D (5 bases). Trimming took 0 bases from V and 7 from J, leaving 10 bases between them. Germline V lookup: CDR1 SGHDT, CDR2 YYEEEE. The CDR3 sequence is 13 residues long. CDR3 coding DNA: TGTGCCAGCAGCTTGGAACGGACAAGTGGCTACACCTTC. Its translation: CASSLERTSGYTF.

The chain employs TRBV7-9 and TRBJ2-5; 11 positions agree with TRBD2. J gave up 0 bases and V 4 bases, and 7 bases lay outside the gene matches. This CDR3 contains 17 residues. CDR1 is SEHNR, CDR2 FQNEAQ, per germline (reference sequence). The CDR3 sequence is CASSWTGLAGDQETQYF. The CDR3 DNA reads TGTGCCAGCAGCTGGACCGGACTAGCGGGTGACCAAGAGACCCAGTACTTC.

The V gene is TRBV3-1 (or the pseudogene TRBV3-2), the J gene TRBJ1-1; possible D gene TRBD1, 6 bases. In germline, CDR1 is LGHDT, CDR2 YNNKEL (reference sequence). With 5 bases removed from V and 1 base from J, the gap between germline ends came to 11 bases. The CDR3 is 14 amino acids. CDR3 region: CASSEWGQNTEAFF. The CDR3 bases are TGTGCCAGCAGCGAATGGGGACAGAACACTGAAGCTTTCTTT.

The V and J genes are TRBV5-6 and TRBJ1-1; perhaps TRBD1 as D (5 bases). CDR1 SGHDT and CDR2 YYEEEE come from the germline V gene. This CDR3 is built from 15 residues. V was pared by 1 base and J by 2 bases, with 12 bases between. CDR3 amino acids: CASSLLTGGNTEAFF. In DNA form, the CDR3 reads TGTGCCAGCAGCTTGTTGACGGGGGGAAACACTGAAGCTTTCTTT. Variable domain in full (rest from reference TRBV5-6 and TRBJ1-1): DAGVTQSPTHLIKTRGQQVTLRCSPKSGHDTVSWYQQALGQGPQFIFQYYEEEERQRGNFPDRFSGHQFPNYSSELNVNALLLGDSALYLCASSLLTGGNTEAFFGQGTRLTVV.

The J gene is TRBJ1-2, the V gene TRBV6-5, with 10 bases that match TRBD1. Germline CDR1 reads MNHEY; CDR2 reads SVGAGI. Trimming cost V 2 bases and J 2 bases; bases outside gene matches: 5. This CDR3 has 16 amino acids. The CDR3 nucleotides read TGTGCCAGCAGTTACATACGGACAGGGGGGAACTATGGCTACACCTTC. Amino acids: CASSYIRTGGNYGYTF.

The chain recombines TRBV30 with TRBJ1-1, with 9 bases identical to TRBD1. The trim removed 0 bases at V and 3 bases at J, leaving 8 bases unmatched. The CDR3 covers 16 residues. The V gene's germline CDR1 is GTSNPN and CDR2 SVGIG (reference sequence). As DNA, the CDR3 is TGTGCCTGGAGTGTCCCGGGACAGGGAATCTACACTGAAGCTTTCTTT. Amino acid sequence: CAWSVPGQGIYTEAFF.

V and J are TRBV18 and TRBJ2-6; 11 bases align to TRBD1. The germline V gene encodes CDR1 KGHSH and CDR2 LQKENI. V shed 4 bases and J 3 bases; nucleotides not matched to a gene: 2. The CDR3 covers 16 residues. The CDR3 reads CASSRGQGVGANVLTF. The DNA for the CDR3 is TGTGCCAGCTCACGGGGACAGGGGGTTGGGGCCAACGTCCTGACTTTC.

The genes are TRBV5-4 and TRBJ2-7, with 7 bases that match TRBD1. The germline CDR1 and CDR2 sequences are SGHNT and YYREEE (reference sequence). The CDR3 is 13 residues long. J lost 6 bases, V lost 4 bases, and 7 bases had no gene match. CDR3 region: CASSTDRAPEQYF. CDR3 DNA sequence: TGTGCCAGCAGCACAGACAGGGCCCCCGAGCAGTACTTC.

The chain carries TRBV7-2 and TRBJ2-7; no firm D call. The CDR3 runs to 15 residues. Germline V gives CDR1 SGHTA, CDR2 FQGNSA. With 1 base removed from V and 0 bases from J, the gap between germline ends came to 10 bases. Written as DNA, the CDR3 is TGTGCCAGCAGCTTAGGAGGAAGTTACTCCTACGAGCAGTACTTC. Protein product: CASSLGGSYSYEQYF.

This chain links TRBV2 with TRBJ2-7; 8 nucleotides match TRBD1. V was clipped by 8 bases and J by 4 bases; unmatched bases: 13. Germline assignment: CDR1 SNHLY and CDR2 FYNNEI. The CDR3 sequence is 15 residues long. The CDR3 here is CASLSPATGDYEQYF. For the CDR3, the DNA is TGTGCCAGCCTTTCCCCGGCGACAGGGGATTACGAGCAGTACTTC.

The genes are TRBV6-1 and TRBJ1-5; no definite D call. V was cut by 1 base and J by 6 bases, with 10 bases left in between. This CDR3 has 14 residues. Germline CDR1 reads MNHNS; CDR2 reads SASEGT. DNA for the CDR3: TGTGCCAGCAGTGAAGGGCAACCTAGTCAGCCCCAGCATTTT. Amino acids: CASSEGQPSQPQHF.

The chain uses TRBV7-9 and TRBJ1-6, with TRBD1 matching 9 bases. Germline assignment: CDR1 SEHNR and CDR2 FQNEAQ (reference sequence). This CDR3 has 14 amino acids. Germline trimming cut 6 bases from V and 9 bases from J; bases unmatched to any gene: 6. The CDR3 DNA follows: TGTGCCAGCAGGCCGGGACAGGGAGCTTCACCCCTCCACTTT. It translates to CASRPGQGASPLHF.

The CDR3 spells CASSVVHRAGGFYEQYF. In DNA, the CDR3 is TGTGCCAGCAGCGTAGTTCATCGGGCAGGGGGCTTCTACGAGCAGTACTTC. This chain links TRBV9 with TRBJ2-7; 8 bases agree with TRBD1. This CDR3 is 17 amino acids long. Germline CDR1 is SGDLS and CDR2 is YYNGEE. V shed 0 bases, J shed 3 bases, and the junction held 11 bases outside the gene matches. The entire variable domain, with the rest obtained from reference TRBV9 and TRBJ2-7, is as follows: DSGVTQTPKHLITATGQRVTLRCSPRSGDLSVYWYQQSLDQGLQFLIQYYNGEERAKGNILERFSAQQFPDLHSELNLSSLELGDSALYFCASSVVHRAGGFYEQYFGPGTRLTVT.

The chain recombines TRBV11-2 with TRBJ2-7; TRBD2 aligns across 9 bases. The CDR3 contains 14 residues. CDR1 is SGHAT, CDR2 FQNNGV, per germline. The trim removed 5 bases at V and 6 bases at J, leaving 8 bases unmatched. For the CDR3, the DNA is TGTGCCAGCAGCCTCGCCCTAGCGGGGCCCGAGCAGTACTTC. It encodes CASSLALAGPEQYF. Supplemented by reference TRBV11-2 and TRBJ2-7, the full variable domain reads EAGVAQSPRYKIIEKRQSVAFWCNPISGHATLYWYQQILGQGPKLLIQFQNNGVVDDSQLPKDRFSAERLKGVDSTLKIQPAKLEDSAVYLCASSLALAGPEQYFGPGTRLTVT.